This TCR beta chain is drawn from a study of cytomegalovirus exposure and HLA in healthy donors. Study-wide points: The tendency of first-cohort TCR clusters to co-occur in the 110 or so validation repertoires emerged from a later analysis. The investigators catalogued 164 TCR beta chains as cytomegalovirus-associated.

Separate from the approximately 670-subject first cohort was the approximately 120-subject validation cohort, to which the donors belonged. Using immunoSEQ multiplex PCR, the repertoire was profiled, and TCRdb retains in-frame clones only, with some absent. The sample records tens of thousands of clones, approximately 93% being singletons. Per germline, CDR1 SGHRS and CDR2 YFSETQ. After removal of 0 bases from V and 5 bases from J, the junction contained 6 bases not matched to a gene. The CDR3 runs to 16 residues. A word on this clone: Its antigen is unknown.

Material: PBMCs. The TCR was taken from a woman younger than 45 in good health and CMV-seronegative. This chain connects TRBV5-1 to TRBJ2-1; TRBD2 matches 9 bases. The CDR3 sequence: CASSLGAGGPNNEQFF. In DNA form, the CDR3 reads TGCGCCAGCAGCTTGGGGGCGGGAGGGCCAAACAATGAGCAGTTCTTC.